A selection of T cell receptor beta chains follows, all from one sample in a study of vaccination effects on CD4 cells after COVID-19. These receptors have no identified antigens. Some clones are missing from TCRdb's copy, which holds only in-frame ones; the method was immunoSEQ multiplex PCR. Among tens of thousands of clones listed, approximately 72% were seen once. Sequencing used CD4+ T cells from PBMCs cultured without peptide, obtained before COVID-19 vaccination. The receptors stem from a human donor who had a prior SARS-CoV-2 infection. Both conserved end residues are part of each CDR3. Each record gives: clone size, J gene, D gene, V gene, CDR3 protein, CDR3 DNA. The D gene is left open where the match is weak. Some rows have no size entry. The others give once, few or many, or a class for an expanded clone.

abundance: once; j_gene: TRBJ1-2; d_gene: TRBD1; v_gene: TRBV27; CDR3aa: CASSPRGGGYYGYTF; CDR3nt: TGTGCCAGCAGTCCTCGAGGAGGGGGCTACTATGGCTACACCTTC
abundance: .; j_gene: TRBJ2-7; d_gene: .; v_gene: TRBV11-3; CDR3aa: CASSLDLILHEQYF; CDR3nt: TGTGCCAGCAGCTTAGATTTGATCCTCCACGAGCAGTACTTC
abundance: .; j_gene: TRBJ2-7; d_gene: .; v_gene: TRBV10-1; CDR3aa: CASPRGPYEQYF; CDR3nt: TGCGCCAGCCCACGGGGCCCCTACGAGCAGTACTTC
abundance: .; j_gene: TRBJ2-1; d_gene: TRBD1; v_gene: TRBV18; CDR3aa: CASSFAWTGDYNEQFF; CDR3nt: TGTGCCAGCTCCTTCGCTTGGACAGGGGACTACAATGAGCAGTTCTTC
abundance: .; j_gene: TRBJ2-3; d_gene: .; v_gene: TRBV2; CDR3aa: CASSEDNASTDTQYF; CDR3nt: TGTGCCAGCAGCGAGGACAATGCTAGCACAGATACGCAGTATTTT
abundance: .; j_gene: TRBJ2-2; d_gene: TRBD1; v_gene: TRBV5-4; CDR3aa: CASSSAGTANTGELFF; CDR3nt: TGTGCCAGCAGCTCTGCCGGGACAGCGAACACCGGGGAGCTGTTTTTT
abundance: .; j_gene: TRBJ2-7; d_gene: TRBD2; v_gene: TRBV3-1/TRBV3-2; CDR3aa: CASSQSGGAPYEQYF; CDR3nt: TGTGCCAGCAGCCAAAGCGGGGGGGCCCCCTACGAGCAGTACTTC
abundance: few; j_gene: TRBJ1-1; d_gene: TRBD1; v_gene: TRBV2; CDR3aa: CASSDWQGAEAFF; CDR3nt: TGTGCCAGCAGTGATTGGCAGGGGGCTGAAGCTTTCTTT
abundance: .; j_gene: TRBJ2-1; d_gene: .; v_gene: TRBV11-2; CDR3aa: CASSLDRLANEQFF; CDR3nt: TGTGCCAGCAGCTTAGATAGGCTAGCTAATGAGCAGTTCTTC
abundance: .; j_gene: TRBJ2-3; d_gene: TRBD1; v_gene: TRBV19; CDR3aa: CASKGQGPDTQYF; CDR3nt: TGTGCCAGTAAGGGACAGGGGCCAGATACGCAGTATTTT
abundance: .; j_gene: TRBJ2-7; d_gene: TRBD1; v_gene: TRBV30; CDR3aa: CAWGTGTGTYEQYF; CDR3nt: TGTGCCTGGGGTACCGGGACAGGGACCTACGAGCAGTACTTC
abundance: .; j_gene: TRBJ1-1; d_gene: .; v_gene: TRBV7-9; CDR3aa: CASTGGTEAFF; CDR3nt: TGTGCCAGCACGGGGGGCACTGAAGCTTTCTTT
abundance: .; j_gene: TRBJ2-2; d_gene: TRBD2; v_gene: TRBV18; CDR3aa: CASSPMSSGNTGELFF; CDR3nt: TGTGCCAGCTCACCTATGTCTAGCGGGAACACCGGGGAGCTGTTTTTT
abundance: .; j_gene: TRBJ2-1; d_gene: TRBD1; v_gene: TRBV7-6; CDR3aa: CASSLTGTGAYNEQFF; CDR3nt: TGTGCCAGCAGCCTTACCGGGACAGGCGCCTACAATGAGCAGTTCTTC
abundance: .; j_gene: TRBJ1-5; d_gene: .; v_gene: TRBV24-1; CDR3aa: CATSDPKAGANQPQHF; CDR3nt: TGTGCCACCAGTGATCCTAAGGCAGGGGCCAATCAGCCCCAGCATTTT
abundance: .; j_gene: TRBJ1-5; d_gene: TRBD1; v_gene: TRBV11-3; CDR3aa: CASRPGTGGDSNQPQHF; CDR3nt: TGTGCCAGCAGGCCCGGGACAGGGGGCGATAGCAATCAGCCCCAGCATTTT
abundance: .; j_gene: TRBJ2-5; d_gene: TRBD2; v_gene: TRBV2; CDR3aa: CASGGGARETQYF; CDR3nt: TGTGCCAGCGGCGGGGGGGCACGGGAGACCCAGTACTTC
abundance: .; j_gene: TRBJ2-7; d_gene: TRBD2; v_gene: TRBV11-3; CDR3aa: CASSPGLAGLGEQYF; CDR3nt: TGTGCCAGCAGCCCAGGACTAGCGGGATTGGGCGAGCAGTACTTC
abundance: once; j_gene: TRBJ1-5; d_gene: TRBD1; v_gene: TRBV5-8; CDR3aa: CASSEGVRGQGPNQPQHF; CDR3nt: TGTGCCAGCAGCGAAGGGGTGCGAGGACAGGGCCCCAATCAGCCCCAGCATTTT
abundance: once; j_gene: TRBJ1-1; d_gene: .; v_gene: TRBV11-2; CDR3aa: CASSLYREEAFF; CDR3nt: TGTGCCAGCAGCTTATACAGGGAGGAAGCTTTCTTT
abundance: .; j_gene: TRBJ1-6; d_gene: .; v_gene: TRBV5-1; CDR3aa: CASSEANNSPLHF; CDR3nt: TGCGCCAGCAGCGAGGCTAATAATTCACCCCTCCACTTT
abundance: .; j_gene: TRBJ1-5; d_gene: .; v_gene: TRBV19; CDR3aa: CASSTTDYSNQPQHF; CDR3nt: TGTGCCAGTAGTACAACAGATTATAGCAATCAGCCCCAGCATTTT
abundance: few; j_gene: TRBJ1-1; d_gene: TRBD1; v_gene: TRBV4-1; CDR3aa: CASSLRDSIIEAFF; CDR3nt: TGCGCCAGCAGCCTCCGGGACAGCATAATTGAAGCTTTCTTT
abundance: .; j_gene: TRBJ2-5; d_gene: .; v_gene: TRBV2; CDR3aa: CASAGGNQETQYF; CDR3nt: TGTGCCAGCGCCGGAGGAAATCAAGAGACCCAGTACTTC
abundance: .; j_gene: TRBJ1-5; d_gene: .; v_gene: TRBV19; CDR3aa: CASSGWRPDQPQHF; CDR3nt: TGTGCCAGTAGTGGCTGGCGGCCAGATCAGCCCCAGCATTTT
abundance: .; j_gene: TRBJ1-1; d_gene: TRBD1; v_gene: TRBV5-1; CDR3aa: CASSIDRGGTEAFF; CDR3nt: TGCGCCAGCAGCATCGACAGGGGAGGTACTGAAGCTTTCTTT
abundance: .; j_gene: TRBJ2-1; d_gene: TRBD2; v_gene: TRBV9; CDR3aa: CASSVAGRASYNEQFF; CDR3nt: TGTGCCAGCAGCGTAGCCGGGAGGGCCTCCTACAATGAGCAGTTCTTC